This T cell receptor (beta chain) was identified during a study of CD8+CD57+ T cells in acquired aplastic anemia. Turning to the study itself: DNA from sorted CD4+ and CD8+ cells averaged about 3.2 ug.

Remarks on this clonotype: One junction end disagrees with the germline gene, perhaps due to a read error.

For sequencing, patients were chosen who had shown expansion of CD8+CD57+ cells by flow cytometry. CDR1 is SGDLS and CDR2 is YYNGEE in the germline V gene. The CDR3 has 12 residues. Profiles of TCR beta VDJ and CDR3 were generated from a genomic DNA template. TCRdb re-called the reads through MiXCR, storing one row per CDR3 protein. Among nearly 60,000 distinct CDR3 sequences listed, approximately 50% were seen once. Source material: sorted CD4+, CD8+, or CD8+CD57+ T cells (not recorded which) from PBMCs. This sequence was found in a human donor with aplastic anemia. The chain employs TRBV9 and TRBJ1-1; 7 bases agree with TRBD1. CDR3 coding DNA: TGTGTCAGCAGTCAGGGGGTGAGTGAAGCTTTCTTT. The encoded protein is CVSSQGVSEAFF. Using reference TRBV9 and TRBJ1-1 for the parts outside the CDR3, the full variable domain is DSGVTQTPKHLITATGQRVTLRCSPRSGDLSVYWYQQSLDQGLQFLIQYYNGEERAKGNILERFSAQQFPDLHSELNLSSLELGDSALYFCVSSQGVSEAFFGQGTRLTVV.